This T cell receptor (beta chain) was documented in a study of cytomegalovirus exposure and HLA in healthy donors. The PCR made use of 60 Vbeta and 13 Jbeta primers. TCRdb's table, derived via immunoSEQ multiplex PCR, lists solely in-frame clones and lacks some. The sample's table shows roughly 42,000 clones. V lost 0 bases and J lost 7; bases outside the gene matches: 8. CDR3 length equals 16 residues. Germline V lookup: CDR1 SGHRS, CDR2 YFSETQ. Specimen: PBMCs. The chain has TRBV5-1 and TRBJ2-5; 11 positions agree with TRBD2. The TCR sequence derives from a man under 40 in good health and CMV-seronegative. CDR3 residues: CASSLAVLAGGGTQYF. CDR3 sequence (DNA): TGCGCCAGCAGCTTGGCCGTCCTAGCGGGAGGTGGGACCCAGTACTTC.